What follows is one T cell receptor (beta chain) and its context. The sample originates from a study of blood T cell repertoires in COVID-19. On the study more broadly: Both acute and convalescent COVID-19 samples were obtained from the United States, Italy and Spain.

In the original workflow: Amplification from reference gene primers served as the basis for estimated nucleated cell counts. The assay was immunoSEQ multiplex PCR, and TCRdb's table has in-frame clones only and misses some. Clone size and the V and J calls come from that table; the DNA yielded D and trimming. This sample has hundreds of thousands of clones, with roughly 85% found just once. The V gene's germline CDR1 is SQVTM and CDR2 ANQGSEA. This CDR3 contains 14 residues. J gave up 4 bases and V 4 bases, and 6 bases lay outside the gene matches. Two negative PCRs, clearance, or symptom resolution characterized the recovered Cohort 3 donors.

The TCR was taken from a man aged 30 to 39 who had recovered from COVID-19. Input material: PBMCs or T cells enriched from blood (not recorded which). V and J are TRBV29-1 and TRBJ2-3, with 9 nucleotides matching TRBD1. CDR3 DNA: TGCAGCGTTGTGGGGACAGGGTTTTCAGATACGCAGTATTTT. Protein: CSVVGTGFSDTQYF.